Following are 7 T cell receptor beta chains from one sample sequenced in a study of cytomegalovirus exposure and HLA in healthy donors. The PCR used 60 Vbeta and 13 Jbeta primers. Sequenced by immunoSEQ multiplex PCR; TCRdb stores in-frame clones only, minus some. Of some 150,000 clones detected, roughly four fifths appear once; the ten largest clones hold under 2%. Sequencing used PBMCs. These receptors came from a female donor in good health and CMV-seropositive.

The chain employs TRBV28 and TRBJ2-1, with no clear D. Trimming took off 11 bases at V and 0 bases at J, with 8 bases between the two ends. The CDR3 covers 12 residues. Germline loops: CDR1 MDHEN, CDR2 SYDVKM. The CDR3 region is CASQVSYNEQFF. In DNA form, the CDR3 reads TGTGCCTCCCAGGTCTCCTACAATGAGCAGTTCTTC. Variable domain in full (rest from reference TRBV28 and TRBJ2-1): DVKVTQSSRYLVKRTGEKVFLECVQDMDHENMFWYRQDPGLGLRLIYFSYDVKMKEKGDIPEGYSVSREKKERFSLILESASTNQTSMYLCASQVSYNEQFFGPGTRLTVL.

Only a few counts were recorded for this clone. The chain couples TRBV5-1 to TRBJ2-1; 7 bases map to TRBD2. The CDR3 covers 18 residues. V lost 0 bases to trimming and J lost 4 bases; unmatched junction nucleotides: 13. Germline V gives CDR1 SGHRS, CDR2 YFSETQ. The CDR3 is CASSLGLRLADLYNEQFF. The DNA for the CDR3 is TGCGCCAGCAGCTTGGGACTTCGGCTAGCGGACTTATACAATGAGCAGTTCTTC.

The chain carries TRBV15 and TRBJ1-2; the D is unclear. Looked up from germline, CDR1 is LNHNV and CDR2 is YYDKDF (reference sequence). V dropped 0 bases and J dropped 8 bases, with 13 bases sitting between them. The CDR3 has 14 amino acids. CDR3 bases: TGTGCCACCAGCAGAGATGGGAGTTGGGAAGGCTACACCTTC. Its protein product is CATSRDGSWEGYTF.

V and J are TRBV10-3 and TRBJ2-6; perhaps TRBD1 as D (5 bases). The CDR3 covers 15 residues. V lost 3 bases and J lost 4, with 10 bases in between. The V gene's germline CDR1 is ENHRY and CDR2 SYGVKD. The CDR3 DNA reads TGTGCCATCAGTGACATGGGGCAAGGGGCCAACGTCCTGACTTTC. It encodes CAISDMGQGANVLTF.

This sequence joins TRBV5-1 and TRBJ1-2, with a tentative D call TRBD1 (6 bases). This CDR3 has 14 residues. The germline V gene has CDR1 SGHRS and CDR2 YFSETQ. V dropped 3 bases and J dropped 4 bases, with 13 bases sitting between them. The CDR3 DNA is TGCGCCAGCAGCTATCCACAGGGACGCTATGGCTACACCTTC. Translated, it gives CASSYPQGRYGYTF. The full variable domain, rest sourced from reference TRBV5-1 and TRBJ1-2, is KAGVTQTPRYLIKTRGQQVTLSCSPISGHRSVSWYQQTPGQGLQFLFEYFSETQRNKGNFPGRFSGRQFSNSRSEMNVSTLELGDSALYLCASSYPQGRYGYTFGSGTRLTVV.

The rearrangement links TRBV6-1 to TRBJ2-7, with 11 bases fitting TRBD2. This CDR3 is 14 amino acids long. The germline gives CDR1 MNHNS, CDR2 SASEGT. Losses at the gene ends were 7 bases for V and 3 bases for J; bases not matched to a gene: 5. CDR3 loop: CASISSGGRYEQYF. The CDR3 DNA sequence: TGTGCCAGCATTTCTAGCGGGGGGCGCTACGAGCAGTACTTC.

The V call is TRBV15, the J call TRBJ1-4; TRBD1 matches 12 bases. The CDR3 is 16 residues long. Trimming removed 6 bases from V and 3 bases from J; junction bases left unmatched: 5. CDR1 LNHNV and CDR2 YYDKDF come from the germline V gene (reference sequence). The CDR3 here is CATSGTGGASNEKLFF. The CDR3 DNA is TGTGCCACCAGTGGGACAGGGGGCGCGTCTAATGAAAAACTGTTTTTT.